These T cell receptor beta chains were read from a single sample in a study of cytomegalovirus exposure and HLA in healthy donors. Profiled with immunoSEQ multiplex PCR; TCRdb holds only in-frame clones, not every one. Among about 180,000 clones listed, 85% were seen once. The sample consisted of PBMCs. Source of these receptors: a man between 18 and 35 years old in good health and CMV-seropositive. Each CDR3 is given with its conserved first and last residue. Fields, in order: V gene, clone size, J gene, D gene, CDR3 protein, CDR3 DNA. The D gene is left open where the match is weak. The listing skips clone size in some rows; elsewhere it reads once, few, many or a size class.

v_gene: TRBV5-1
abundance: NA
j_gene: TRBJ2-7
d_gene: TRBD2
CDR3aa: CASSLGAGASYEQYF
CDR3nt: TGCGCCAGCAGCTTGGGTGCGGGAGCGTCCTACGAGCAGTACTTC

v_gene: TRBV4-2
abundance: NA
j_gene: TRBJ2-2
d_gene: TRBD1
CDR3aa: CASSPGGNTGELFF
CDR3nt: TGTGCCAGCAGCCCAGGGGGAAACACCGGGGAGCTGTTTTTT

v_gene: TRBV4-1
abundance: NA
j_gene: TRBJ2-7
d_gene: TRBD2
CDR3aa: CASRGSGSPEQYF
CDR3nt: TGCGCCAGCAGAGGTAGCGGGAGTCCCGAGCAGTACTTC

v_gene: TRBV6-1
abundance: NA
j_gene: TRBJ2-7
d_gene: TRBD1
CDR3aa: CASTQGDTSYEQYF
CDR3nt: TGTGCCAGCACCCAGGGGGACACCTCCTACGAGCAGTACTTC

v_gene: TRBV28
abundance: NA
j_gene: TRBJ1-2
d_gene: NA
CDR3aa: CASSPRTSYGYTF
CDR3nt: TGTGCCAGCAGTCCCAGGACAAGTTATGGCTACACCTTC

v_gene: TRBV11-2
abundance: NA
j_gene: TRBJ2-5
d_gene: TRBD2
CDR3aa: CASSLAWGLAVTQETQYF
CDR3nt: TGTGCCAGCAGCTTAGCCTGGGGACTAGCGGTCACTCAAGAGACCCAGTACTTC

v_gene: TRBV19
abundance: NA
j_gene: TRBJ1-1
d_gene: NA
CDR3aa: CASSIGLDSRF
CDR3nt: TGTGCCAGTAGTATTGGGCTGGACAGCCGTTTT

v_gene: TRBV28
abundance: NA
j_gene: TRBJ2-3
d_gene: NA
CDR3aa: CASSYQDTQYF
CDR3nt: TGTGCCAGCAGTTACCAGGATACGCAGTATTTT

v_gene: TRBV5-1
abundance: NA
j_gene: TRBJ1-1
d_gene: NA
CDR3aa: CASSLVTMRDNTEAFF
CDR3nt: TGCGCCAGCAGCTTGGTTACGATGCGGGACAACACTGAAGCTTTCTTT

v_gene: TRBV7-2
abundance: once
j_gene: TRBJ2-3
d_gene: NA
CDR3aa: CASSSMWGDRYTDTQYF
CDR3nt: TGTGCCAGCAGCTCCATGTGGGGGGACCGCTACACAGATACGCAGTATTTT

v_gene: TRBV6-5
abundance: NA
j_gene: TRBJ1-1
d_gene: NA
CDR3aa: CASSYSPEVTEAFF
CDR3nt: TGTGCCAGCAGTTACAGCCCCGAAGTAACTGAAGCTTTCTTT

v_gene: TRBV10-2
abundance: NA
j_gene: TRBJ2-6
d_gene: TRBD1
CDR3aa: CASGQGLSGANVLTF
CDR3nt: TGCGCCAGCGGACAGGGACTCTCTGGGGCCAACGTCCTGACTTTC

v_gene: TRBV29-1
abundance: NA
j_gene: TRBJ1-1
d_gene: NA
CDR3aa: CSVPLRRGTEAFF
CDR3nt: TGCAGCGTCCCTTTGCGTCGGGGAACTGAAGCTTTCTTT

v_gene: TRBV6-5
abundance: once
j_gene: TRBJ2-2
d_gene: TRBD1
CDR3aa: CASRGQGASGELFF
CDR3nt: TGTGCCAGCAGGGGACAGGGGGCATCGGGGGAGCTGTTTTTT

v_gene: TRBV9
abundance: NA
j_gene: TRBJ2-3
d_gene: TRBD2
CDR3aa: CASSVDSGGSTDTQYF
CDR3nt: TGTGCCAGCAGCGTAGATAGCGGGGGAAGCACAGATACGCAGTATTTT

v_gene: TRBV5-1
abundance: NA
j_gene: TRBJ2-3
d_gene: NA
CDR3aa: CASSLNGPPGDTQYF
CDR3nt: TGCGCCAGCAGCTTAAACGGCCCACCAGGTGATACGCAGTATTTT

v_gene: TRBV6-5
abundance: NA
j_gene: TRBJ1-1
d_gene: NA
CDR3aa: CASSSGGAEAFF
CDR3nt: TGTGCCAGCAGTTCGGGGGGCGCTGAAGCTTTCTTT

v_gene: TRBV19
abundance: few
j_gene: TRBJ1-5
d_gene: NA
CDR3aa: CASSIRARQPQHF
CDR3nt: TGTGCCAGTAGCATCAGGGCCCGCCAGCCCCAGCATTTT

v_gene: TRBV5-1
abundance: NA
j_gene: TRBJ1-1
d_gene: TRBD1
CDR3aa: CASSRTGGTGAFF
CDR3nt: TGCGCCAGCAGCCGGACAGGGGGGACGGGAGCTTTCTTT

v_gene: TRBV7-9
abundance: NA
j_gene: TRBJ2-3
d_gene: NA
CDR3aa: CASSLEAGPTDTQYF
CDR3nt: TGTGCCAGCAGCTTAGAAGCAGGGCCCACAGATACGCAGTATTTT

v_gene: TRBV4-1
abundance: once
j_gene: TRBJ2-1
d_gene: TRBD1
CDR3aa: CASSQELGPPGQRSVRFF
CDR3nt: TGCGCCAGCAGCCAAGAATTGGGGCCACCGGGACAGCGGTCTGTGAGGTTCTTC

v_gene: TRBV2
abundance: NA
j_gene: TRBJ1-1
d_gene: NA
CDR3aa: CASKGEGMGTEAFF
CDR3nt: TGTGCCAGCAAGGGAGAGGGAATGGGGACTGAAGCTTTCTTT